This T cell receptor beta chain is from a study of T cells in Graves' hyperthyroidism and ophthalmopathy. Study summary: Pretreatment peripheral blood was obtained at initial diagnosis.

Regarding the study as a whole: Ophthalmopathy and stable hyperthyroidism were separated by a 13 V-J model.

The TCR beta CDR3 regions underwent amplification using RNA transcripts as the source. The HTBI primer set served for first-round RT-PCR of the TCR CDR3. TCRdb recomputed calls from the multiplex PCR reads with MiXCR, one row per CDR3 protein. Of about 640,000 distinct CDR3 sequences in the sample, about 14% were seen once. Trimming pared 2 bases from V and 2 bases from J, leaving 15 bases between. CDR1 MNHEY and CDR2 SMNVEV come from the germline V gene (reference sequence). The CDR3 loop spans 16 amino acids. A word on this clonotype: Its antigen remains unidentified.

The chain carries TRBV27 and TRBJ1-2; possibly TRBD1 for D (5 bases). The specimen was blood. This TCR was recovered from a woman between 45 and 65 years old with Graves' ophthalmopathy. CDR3 in amino acids: CASSLTVRQTNYGYTF. The CDR3 DNA follows: TGTGCCAGCAGTTTAACCGTCAGACAGACGAACTATGGCTACACCTTC.